This TCR beta chain came from a study of control samples from healthy donors and cancer patients. The CDR3 spans 13 residues. V lost 1 base and J lost 6, with 8 bases in between. Germline loops: CDR1 SGHDN, CDR2 FVKESK. Here immunoSEQ multiplex PCR was the method, and the copy in TCRdb shows in-frame clones only, minus some. The sample lists some 150,000 clones, about nine tenths occurring once. The clonotype was recovered from a man aged 25-45 years in good health. This chain joins TRBV14 and TRBJ2-3; D gene ambiguous. Sample: blood. CDR3 in DNA: TGTGCCAGCAGCCAAGTGGGCCGGGATACGCAGTATTTT. Translating it yields CASSQVGRDTQYF.